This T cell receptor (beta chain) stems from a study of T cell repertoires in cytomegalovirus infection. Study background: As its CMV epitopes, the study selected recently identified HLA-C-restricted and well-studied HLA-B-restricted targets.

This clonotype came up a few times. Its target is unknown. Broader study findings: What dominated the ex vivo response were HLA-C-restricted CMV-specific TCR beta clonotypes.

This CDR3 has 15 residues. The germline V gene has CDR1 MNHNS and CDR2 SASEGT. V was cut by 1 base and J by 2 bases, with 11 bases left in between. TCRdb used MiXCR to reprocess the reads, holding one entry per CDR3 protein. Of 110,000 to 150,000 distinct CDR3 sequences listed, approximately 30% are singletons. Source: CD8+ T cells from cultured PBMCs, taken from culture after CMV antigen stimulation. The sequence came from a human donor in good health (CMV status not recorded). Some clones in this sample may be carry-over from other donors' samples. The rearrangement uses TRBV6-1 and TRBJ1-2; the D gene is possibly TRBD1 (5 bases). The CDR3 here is CASSEGVGGNYGYTF. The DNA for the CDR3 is TGTGCCAGCAGTGAAGGCGTTGGGGGAAACTATGGCTACACCTTC.